This TCR beta chain was documented in a study of blood T cell repertoires in COVID-19. For the study at large: Samples taken during acute and convalescent COVID-19 were collected in the United States, Italy and Spain.

Seattle participants joined during active infection and were tracked over time. V lost 3 bases, J lost 6 bases, and 20 bases stayed unmatched. From germline, CDR1 is MGHRA and CDR2 YSYEKL. The CDR3 loop spans 18 amino acids. TCRdb's table, derived via immunoSEQ multiplex PCR, lists solely in-frame clones and lacks some. Of 45,000 to 50,000 clones detected, under 90% appear once; the ten largest clones hold about 3%. The specimen was peripheral blood. The chain is built from TRBV4-1 and TRBJ2-7; TRBD1 aligns across 7 bases. This clonotype originated in a woman older than 75 with COVID-19, enrolled during active disease. The CDR3 reads CASSQQRPGQSYPREQYF. In DNA, the CDR3 is TGCGCCAGCAGCCAGCAAAGGCCGGGACAGTCCTATCCCCGCGAGCAGTACTTC.